These T cell receptor beta chains were read from a single sample in a study of shared T cell receptors in the human thymus. Libraries were prepared by immunoSEQ multiplex PCR; TCRdb keeps only in-frame clonotypes and omits some of them. The sample holds 500,000 to 750,000 clones, 88% seen once. The sample also formed part of further work on human thymus T cells.

The sample consisted of thymocytes. These TCRs come from a boy in the first two years of life with a congenital heart defect. Both conserved end residues are part of each CDR3. Fields, in order: J gene, D gene, clone size, V gene, CDR3 DNA, CDR3 protein. D genes are given only for firm matches. Size values are once, few and many counts, or a class for expanded clones, and some rows have none.

TRBJ2-2 | TRBD1 | once | TRBV27 | TGTGCCAGCAGTTTATCGGGGACAGGGTTCTGCGGGCTGTTTTTT | CASSLSGTGFCGLFF
TRBJ2-7 | TRBD2 | NA | TRBV27 | TGTGCCAGCAGTGAGCGGGAGGGCTCCTACGAGCAGTACTTC | CASSEREGSYEQYF
TRBJ2-5 | TRBD2 | NA | TRBV9 | TGTGCCAGCAGCCCAGGGTCCGGGAGGAAGGGGGAGACCCAGTACTTC | CASSPGSGRKGETQYF
TRBJ2-1 | TRBD1 | NA | TRBV29-1 | TGCAGCGTTGCCCCGGGACAGCACTACAATGAGCAGTTCTTC | CSVAPGQHYNEQFF
TRBJ2-7 | NA | NA | TRBV4-2 | TGTGCCAGCAGCCAAGGCAGGTCATCCTACGAGCAGTACTTC | CASSQGRSSYEQYF
TRBJ2-2 | TRBD2 | NA | TRBV10-2 | TGCGCCAGCAGGGCGTATGAAGGACTAGCGGGAGGAGTGAACACCGGGGAGCTGTTTTTT | CASRAYEGLAGGVNTGELFF
TRBJ2-1 | TRBD1 | NA | TRBV7-9 | TGTGCCAGCAGCTCCAGGACAGGGGAGCAGTTCTTC | CASSSRTGEQFF
TRBJ2-7 | TRBD2 | NA | TRBV4-3 | TGCGCCAGCAGCCAAGATTCGCGAACTAGCGGCTACGAGCAGTACTTC | CASSQDSRTSGYEQYF
TRBJ2-7 | TRBD1 | NA | TRBV28 | TGTGCCAGCAGGGCCGACAGGGTTGGCTTCTACGAGCAGTACTTC | CASRADRVGFYEQYF
TRBJ2-1 | NA | NA | TRBV4-1 | TGCGCCAGCAGCCAAGATCATCTCGGCGGGCCGACCTACAATGAGCAGTTCTTC | CASSQDHLGGPTYNEQFF
TRBJ2-7 | TRBD2 | NA | TRBV28 | TGTGCCAGCAGTTCCCCTCGGGCTAGCGGCTCCTACGAGCAGTACTTC | CASSSPRASGSYEQYF
TRBJ1-1 | NA | few | TRBV12-2 | TGTGCAAGTCGCTTAGCTTTGGACAGTGAAGCTTTCTTT | CASRLALDSEAFF
TRBJ2-7 | NA | NA | TRBV7-5 | TGCTCGTTTCGCTCCTACGAGCAGTACTTC | CSFRSYEQYF
TRBJ2-7 | NA | NA | TRBV4-1 | TGCGCCAGCAGCCAAGATCGGAACGGGAACGAGCAGTACTTC | CASSQDRNGNEQYF
TRBJ2-7 | NA | once | TRBV5-1 | TGCGCCAGCAGCTTGGGGGTGGGCACCGAGCAGTACTTC | CASSLGVGTEQYF
TRBJ2-7 | TRBD2 | NA | TRBV4-3 | TGCGCCAGCAGCCAAGTTAAAGGACTAGCGGAAGACTACGAGCAGTACTTC | CASSQVKGLAEDYEQYF
TRBJ2-7 | NA | NA | TRBV6-6 | TGTGCCAGCAGTTACCGGGGATACGAGCAGTACTTC | CASSYRGYEQYF
TRBJ1-5 | NA | few | TRBV19 | TGTGCCAGTAGGCTCGCGGCGTCCGTTGAGCCCCAGCATTTT | CASRLAASVEPQHF
TRBJ2-3 | TRBD2 | NA | TRBV7-8 | TGTGCCAGCAGCCCTGGCGGAGGGGGACTAGCGGCCAAAAGGGATACGCAGTATTTT | CASSPGGGGLAAKRDTQYF
TRBJ1-4 | TRBD1 | once | TRBV29-1 | TGCAATAAGACAGGGATACGTGAAAAACTGTTTTTT | CNKTGIREKLFF
TRBJ2-2 | TRBD1 | once | TRBV6-5 | TGTGCCAGCAGTTACTCGGGACAGGGCCGCACCGGGGAGCTGTTTTTT | CASSYSGQGRTGELFF
TRBJ2-2 | NA | NA | TRBV4-1 | TGCGCCAGCAGCCAAAAAGGGGAGAACACCGGGGAGCTGTTTTTT | CASSQKGENTGELFF
TRBJ1-3 | NA | NA | TRBV7-3 | TGTGCCAGCAGGGGCAGTGATAGCTCTGGAAACACCATATATTTT | CASRGSDSSGNTIYF
TRBJ2-5 | TRBD2 | once | TRBV27 | TGTGCCAGCATTCTCAGCGGGAGGACGCCGGGGGAGACCCAGTACTTC | CASILSGRTPGETQYF
TRBJ1-1 | TRBD1 | NA | TRBV29-1 | TGCAGCGTTGGTTTGGGCAGGGGGCGCGGAGCTTTCTTT | CSVGLGRGRGAFF
TRBJ2-6 | TRBD1 | NA | TRBV28 | TGTGTCAGCAGTTTTCACCCGGGACAGCTACCCTCTGGGGCCAACGTCCTGACTTTC | CVSSFHPGQLPSGANVLTF
TRBJ2-7 | TRBD1 | NA | TRBV6-5 | TGTGCCAGCAGGCCTCCCCGACAGGGCCATAACGAGCAGTACTTC | CASRPPRQGHNEQYF
TRBJ2-5 | TRBD2 | NA | TRBV5-6 | TGTGCCAGCAGCTTTGGGAGGGCGGAGACCCAGTACTTC | CASSFGRAETQYF
TRBJ1-3 | NA | few | TRBV27 | TGTGCCAGCAGTTCGGACACCTCCACTGGAAACACCATATATTTT | CASSSDTSTGNTIYF
TRBJ2-7 | NA | NA | TRBV23-1 | TGCGCCAGCAGGGAAAGGAGGGACGAGCAGTACTTC | CASRERRDEQYF